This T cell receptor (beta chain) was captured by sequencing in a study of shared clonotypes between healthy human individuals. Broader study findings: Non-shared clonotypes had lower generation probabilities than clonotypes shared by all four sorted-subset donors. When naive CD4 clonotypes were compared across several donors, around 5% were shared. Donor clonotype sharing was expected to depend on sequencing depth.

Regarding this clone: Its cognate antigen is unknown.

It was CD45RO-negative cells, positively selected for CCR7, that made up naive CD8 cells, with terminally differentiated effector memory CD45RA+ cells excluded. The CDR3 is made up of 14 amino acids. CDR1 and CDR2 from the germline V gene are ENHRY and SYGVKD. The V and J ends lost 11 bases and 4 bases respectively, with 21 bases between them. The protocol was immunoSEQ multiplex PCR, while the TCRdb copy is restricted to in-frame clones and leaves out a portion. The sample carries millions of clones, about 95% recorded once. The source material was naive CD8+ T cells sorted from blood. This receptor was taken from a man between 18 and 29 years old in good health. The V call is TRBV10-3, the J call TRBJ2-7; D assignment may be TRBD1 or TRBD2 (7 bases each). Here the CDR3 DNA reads TGTGCCTCCGCCCTGGCAGGGGGGGGATACGAGCAGTACTTC. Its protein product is CASALAGGGYEQYF.